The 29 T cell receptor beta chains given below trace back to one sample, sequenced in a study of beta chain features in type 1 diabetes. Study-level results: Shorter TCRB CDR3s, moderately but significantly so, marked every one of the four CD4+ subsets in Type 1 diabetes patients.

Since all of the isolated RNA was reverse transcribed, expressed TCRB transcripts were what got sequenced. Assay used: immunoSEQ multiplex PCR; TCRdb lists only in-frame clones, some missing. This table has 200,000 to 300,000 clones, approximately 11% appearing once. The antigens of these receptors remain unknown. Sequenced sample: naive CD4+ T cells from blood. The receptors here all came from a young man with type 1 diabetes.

The CDR3 is CASSSGNALNTEAFF. As DNA, the CDR3 is TGCGCCAGCAGCTCCGGGAACGCCTTGAACACTGAAGCTTTCTTT. The genes are TRBV5-1 and TRBJ1-1; no firm D call. Germline CDR1 is SGHRS and CDR2 is YFSETQ. V shed 3 bases and J shed 0 bases, with 12 bases lying between them. CDR3 size: 15 residues.

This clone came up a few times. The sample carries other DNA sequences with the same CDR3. The CDR3: CASSPRDTGELFF. In DNA form, the CDR3 reads TGTGCCAGCTCACCGAGGGACACCGGGGAGCTGTTTTTT. The chain couples TRBV18 to TRBJ2-2; possibly TRBD2 for D (5 bases). The V gene's germline CDR1 is KGHSH and CDR2 LQKENI. The V and J ends lost 3 bases and 3 bases respectively, with 5 bases between them. This CDR3 region has 13 residues.

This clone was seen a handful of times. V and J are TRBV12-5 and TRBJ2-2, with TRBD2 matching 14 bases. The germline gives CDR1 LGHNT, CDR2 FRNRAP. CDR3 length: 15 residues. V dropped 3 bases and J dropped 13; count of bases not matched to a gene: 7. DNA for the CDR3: TGTGCTAGTGGTTTTGGGACTAGCGGGGGCCGGGTGCTGTTTTTT. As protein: CASGFGTSGGRVLFF.

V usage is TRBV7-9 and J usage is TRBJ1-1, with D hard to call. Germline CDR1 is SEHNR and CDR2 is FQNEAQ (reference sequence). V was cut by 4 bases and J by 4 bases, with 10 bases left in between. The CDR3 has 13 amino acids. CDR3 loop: CASSSGWSTEAFF. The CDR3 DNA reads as TGTGCCAGCAGCTCCGGATGGAGCACTGAAGCTTTCTTT. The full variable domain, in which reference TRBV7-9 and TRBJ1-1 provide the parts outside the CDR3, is DTGVSQNPRHKITKRGQNVTFRCDPISEHNRLYWYRQTLGQGPEFLTYFQNEAQLEKSRLLSDRFSAERPKGSFSTLEIQRTEQGDSAMYLCASSSGWSTEAFFGQGTRLTVV.

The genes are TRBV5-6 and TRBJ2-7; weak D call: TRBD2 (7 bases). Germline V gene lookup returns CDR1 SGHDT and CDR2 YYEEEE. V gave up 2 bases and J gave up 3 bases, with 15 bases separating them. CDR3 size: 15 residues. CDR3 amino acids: CASSFMAGAGYEQYF. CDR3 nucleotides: TGTGCCAGCAGCTTCATGGCGGGGGCCGGCTACGAGCAGTACTTC. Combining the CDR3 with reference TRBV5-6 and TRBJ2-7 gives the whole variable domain DAGVTQSPTHLIKTRGQQVTLRCSPKSGHDTVSWYQQALGQGPQFIFQYYEEEERQRGNFPDRFSGHQFPNYSSELNVNALLLGDSALYLCASSFMAGAGYEQYFGPGTRLTVT.

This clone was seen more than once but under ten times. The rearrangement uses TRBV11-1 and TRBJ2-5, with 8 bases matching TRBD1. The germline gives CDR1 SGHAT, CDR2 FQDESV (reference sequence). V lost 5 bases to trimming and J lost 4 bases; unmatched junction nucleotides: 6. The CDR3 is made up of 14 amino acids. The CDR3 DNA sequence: TGTGCCAGCAGCCCCTCAGGGACAGGAGAGACCCAGTACTTC. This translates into CASSPSGTGETQYF.

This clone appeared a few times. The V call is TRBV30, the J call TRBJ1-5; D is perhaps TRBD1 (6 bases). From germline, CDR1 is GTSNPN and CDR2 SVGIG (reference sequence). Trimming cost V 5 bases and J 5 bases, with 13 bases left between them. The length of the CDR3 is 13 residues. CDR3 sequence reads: CAWAGEGYQPQHF. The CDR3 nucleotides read TGTGCCTGGGCAGGGGAAGGTTATCAGCCCCAGCATTTT. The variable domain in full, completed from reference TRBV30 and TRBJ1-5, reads SQTIHQWPATLVQPVGSPLSLECTVEGTSNPNLYWYRQAAGRGLQLLFYSVGIGQISSEVPQNLSASRPQDRQFILSSKKLLLSDSGFYLCAWAGEGYQPQHFGDGTRLSIL.

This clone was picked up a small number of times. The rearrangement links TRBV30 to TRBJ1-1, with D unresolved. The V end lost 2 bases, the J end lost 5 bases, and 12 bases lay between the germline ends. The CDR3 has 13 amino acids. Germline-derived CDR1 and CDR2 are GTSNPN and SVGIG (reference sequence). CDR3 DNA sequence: TGTGCCTGGAGTCCCGGGTTTGGGACTGAAGCTTTCTTT. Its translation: CAWSPGFGTEAFF.

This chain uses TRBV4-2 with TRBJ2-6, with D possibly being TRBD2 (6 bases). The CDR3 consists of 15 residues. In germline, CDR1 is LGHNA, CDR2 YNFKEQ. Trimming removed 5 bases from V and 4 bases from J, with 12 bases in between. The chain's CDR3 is CASSFRGTGANVLTF. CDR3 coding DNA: TGTGCCAGCAGCTTTCGGGGGACCGGGGCCAACGTCCTGACTTTC.

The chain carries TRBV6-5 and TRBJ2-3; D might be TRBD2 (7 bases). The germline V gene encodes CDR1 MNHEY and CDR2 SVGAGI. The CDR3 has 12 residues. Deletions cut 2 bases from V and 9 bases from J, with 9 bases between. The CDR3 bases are TGTGCCAGCAGTTACGGCGGGGGCACGCAGTATTTT. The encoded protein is CASSYGGGTQYF.

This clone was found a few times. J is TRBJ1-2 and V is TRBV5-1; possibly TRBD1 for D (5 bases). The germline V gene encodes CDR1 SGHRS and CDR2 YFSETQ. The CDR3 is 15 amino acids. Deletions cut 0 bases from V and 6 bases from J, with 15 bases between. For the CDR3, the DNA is TGCGCCAGCAGCTTGGTAGCAGGGATCGATGATGGCTACACCTTC. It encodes CASSLVAGIDDGYTF.

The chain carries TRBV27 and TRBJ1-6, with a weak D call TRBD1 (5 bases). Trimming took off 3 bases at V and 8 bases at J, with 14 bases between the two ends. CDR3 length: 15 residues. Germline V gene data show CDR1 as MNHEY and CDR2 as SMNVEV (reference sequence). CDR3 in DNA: TGTGCCAGCAGTTTGGGCCGGGGGGGACATTCACCCCTCCACTTT. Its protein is CASSLGRGGHSPLHF.

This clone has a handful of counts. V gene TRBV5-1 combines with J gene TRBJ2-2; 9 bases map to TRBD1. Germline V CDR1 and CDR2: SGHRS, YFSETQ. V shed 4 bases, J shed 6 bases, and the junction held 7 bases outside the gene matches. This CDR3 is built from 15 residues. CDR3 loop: CASSPGQGSPGELFF. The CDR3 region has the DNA TGCGCCAGCAGCCCGGGACAGGGCTCTCCCGGGGAGCTGTTTTTT.

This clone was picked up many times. The CDR3 loop is CASSLGSLRVPFF. CDR3 bases: TGTGCCAGCAGCCTAGGCAGCCTCAGGGTGCCTTTCTTT. The V gene is TRBV7-3, the J gene TRBJ1-1, with a weak D call TRBD1 (5 bases). The CDR3 consists of 13 residues. Per germline, CDR1 SGHTA and CDR2 FQGTGA. Trimming took off 5 bases at V and 12 bases at J, with 19 bases between the two ends. The whole variable domain, remainder taken from reference TRBV7-3 and TRBJ1-1, is GAGVSQTPSNKVTEKGKYVELRCDPISGHTALYWYRQSLGQGPEFLIYFQGTGAADDSGLPNDRFFAVRPEGSVSTLKIQRTERGDSAVYLCASSLGSLRVPFFGQGTRLTVV.

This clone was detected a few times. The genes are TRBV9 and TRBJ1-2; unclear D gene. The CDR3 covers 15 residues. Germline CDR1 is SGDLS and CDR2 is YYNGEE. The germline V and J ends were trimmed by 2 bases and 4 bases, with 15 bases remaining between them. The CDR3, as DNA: TGTGCCAGCAGCGTCACCCAGGCCCATACCTATGGCTACACCTTC. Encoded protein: CASSVTQAHTYGYTF.

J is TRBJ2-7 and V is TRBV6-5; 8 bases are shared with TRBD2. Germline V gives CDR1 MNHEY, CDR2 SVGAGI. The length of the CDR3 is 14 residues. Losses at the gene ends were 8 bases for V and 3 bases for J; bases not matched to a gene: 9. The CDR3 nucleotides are TGTGCCAGCGGCCGGGGGGGTTCCGACTACGAGCAGTACTTC. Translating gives CASGRGGSDYEQYF.

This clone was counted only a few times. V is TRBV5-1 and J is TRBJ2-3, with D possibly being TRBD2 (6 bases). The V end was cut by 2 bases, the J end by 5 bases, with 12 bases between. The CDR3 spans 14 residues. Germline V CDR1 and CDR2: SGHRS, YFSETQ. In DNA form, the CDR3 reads TGCGCCAGCAGCTTTGCGGGGTTCGGAGATACGCAGTATTTT. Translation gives CASSFAGFGDTQYF.

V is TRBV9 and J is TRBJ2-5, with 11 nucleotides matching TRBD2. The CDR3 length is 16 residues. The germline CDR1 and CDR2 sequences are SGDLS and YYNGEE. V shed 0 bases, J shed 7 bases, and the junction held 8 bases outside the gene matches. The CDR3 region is CASSVGSSGGLVTQYF. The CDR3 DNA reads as TGTGCCAGCAGCGTAGGTTCTAGCGGGGGGTTAGTGACCCAGTACTTC. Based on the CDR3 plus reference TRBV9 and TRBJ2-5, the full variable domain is DSGVTQTPKHLITATGQRVTLRCSPRSGDLSVYWYQQSLDQGLQFLIQYYNGEERAKGNILERFSAQQFPDLHSELNLSSLELGDSALYFCASSVGSSGGLVTQYFGPGTRLLVL.

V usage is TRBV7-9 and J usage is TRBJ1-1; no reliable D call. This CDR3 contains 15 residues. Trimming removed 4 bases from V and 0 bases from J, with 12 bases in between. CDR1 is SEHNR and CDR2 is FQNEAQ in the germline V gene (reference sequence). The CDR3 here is CASSSLGEVNTEAFF. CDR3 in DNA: TGTGCCAGCAGCTCCCTCGGAGAGGTGAACACTGAAGCTTTCTTT.

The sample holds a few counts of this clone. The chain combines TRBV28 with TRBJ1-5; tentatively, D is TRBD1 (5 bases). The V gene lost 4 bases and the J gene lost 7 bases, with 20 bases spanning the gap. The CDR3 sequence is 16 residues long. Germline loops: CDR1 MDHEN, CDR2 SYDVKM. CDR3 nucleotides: TGTGCCAGCAGTTCCGGTGGGGGAGGGCGAGGACAGCCCCAGCATTTT. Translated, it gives CASSSGGGGRGQPQHF.

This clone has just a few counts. CDR3 sequence reads: CASSVPGQGIYGYTF. The CDR3 DNA follows: TGTGCCAGCAGCGTACCGGGACAGGGTATCTATGGCTACACCTTC. This chain connects TRBV5-4 to TRBJ1-2; TRBD1 matches at 9 bases. The CDR3 runs 15 residues. Germline V gives CDR1 SGHNT, CDR2 YYREEE (reference sequence). The J segment lost 4 bases and the V segment lost 4 bases, leaving 8 bases of the junction unmatched.

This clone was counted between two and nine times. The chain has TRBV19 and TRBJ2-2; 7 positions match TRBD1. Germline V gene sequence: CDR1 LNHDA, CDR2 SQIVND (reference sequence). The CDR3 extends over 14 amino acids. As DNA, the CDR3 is TGTGCAACAAAAGGGGGCAGAGGGACCGGGGAGCTGTTTTTT. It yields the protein CATKGGRGTGELFF.

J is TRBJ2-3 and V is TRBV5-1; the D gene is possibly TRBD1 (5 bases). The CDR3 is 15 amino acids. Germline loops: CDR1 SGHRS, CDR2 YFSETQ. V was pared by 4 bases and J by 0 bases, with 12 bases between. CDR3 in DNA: TGCGCCAGCAGCCTCCAGGGTGGGAGCACAGATACGCAGTATTTT. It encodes CASSLQGGSTDTQYF.

The CDR3 loop is CAWRAGYWATEAFF. The CDR3 DNA sequence: TGTGCCTGGAGGGCAGGGTATTGGGCCACTGAAGCTTTCTTT. This chain uses TRBV30 with TRBJ1-1; tentative D call: TRBD1 (5 bases). The V end was cut by 3 bases, the J end by 4 bases, with 15 bases between. The germline gives CDR1 GTSNPN, CDR2 SVGIG (reference sequence). The CDR3 totals 14 residues.

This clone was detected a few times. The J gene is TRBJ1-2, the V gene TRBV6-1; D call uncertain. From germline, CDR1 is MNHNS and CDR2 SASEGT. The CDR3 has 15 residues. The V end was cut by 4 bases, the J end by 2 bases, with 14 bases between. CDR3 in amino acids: CASSALGNRNYGYTF. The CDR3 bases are TGTGCCAGCAGTGCCCTAGGCAACCGGAACTATGGCTACACCTTC.

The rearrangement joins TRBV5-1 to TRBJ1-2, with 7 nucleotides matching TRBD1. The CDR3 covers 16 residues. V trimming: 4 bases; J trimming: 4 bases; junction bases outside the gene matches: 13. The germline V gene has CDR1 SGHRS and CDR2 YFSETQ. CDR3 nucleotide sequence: TGCGCCAGCAGCCGGGTGGAGGGGGCCGTGGGCTATGGCTACACCTTC. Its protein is CASSRVEGAVGYGYTF.

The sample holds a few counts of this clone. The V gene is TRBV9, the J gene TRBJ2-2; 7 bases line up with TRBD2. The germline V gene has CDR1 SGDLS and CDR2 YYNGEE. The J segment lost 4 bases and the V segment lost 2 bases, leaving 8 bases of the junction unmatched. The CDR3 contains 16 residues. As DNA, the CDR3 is TGTGCCAGCAGCGTCGGGACTACATCAGTCACCGGGGAGCTGTTTTTT. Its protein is CASSVGTTSVTGELFF.

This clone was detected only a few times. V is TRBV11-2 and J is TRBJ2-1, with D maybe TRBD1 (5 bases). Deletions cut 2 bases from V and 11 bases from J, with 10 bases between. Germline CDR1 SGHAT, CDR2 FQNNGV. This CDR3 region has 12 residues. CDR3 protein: CASSLFRTQQFF. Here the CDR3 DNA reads TGTGCCAGCAGCTTATTCCGGACACAGCAGTTCTTC.

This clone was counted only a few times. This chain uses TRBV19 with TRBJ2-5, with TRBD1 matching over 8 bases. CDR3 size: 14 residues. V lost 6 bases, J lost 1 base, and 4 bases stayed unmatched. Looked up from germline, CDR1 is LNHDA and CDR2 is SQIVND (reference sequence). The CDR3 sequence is CASRWDRSQETQYF. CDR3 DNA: TGTGCCAGTAGATGGGACAGGAGCCAAGAGACCCAGTACTTC.